The TCR beta chain under discussion was sequenced for a study of technical replicates of blood from several donors. Germline V lookup: CDR1 SGDLS, CDR2 YYNGEE. The CDR3 covers 15 residues. V dropped 3 bases and J dropped 4; count of bases not matched to a gene: 9. Assay: immunoSEQ multiplex PCR; the TCRdb copy retains only in-frame clones and omits some. The table shows 55,000 to 75,000 clones, with about nine tenths occurring only once. This chain connects TRBV9 to TRBJ1-2, with 7 positions matching TRBD1. Sequencing was done on a sample of T cells isolated from PBMCs. The TCR sequence derives from a human donor in good health. CDR3 DNA: TGTGCCAGCAGCGCCCTAACAGGGGCCGGCTATGGCTACACCTTC. Its protein is CASSALTGAGYGYTF.